The rows below give T cell receptor beta chains drawn from one sample of a study of beta chain features in type 1 diabetes. The protocol was immunoSEQ multiplex PCR, while the TCRdb copy is restricted to in-frame clones and leaves out a portion. The data contain some 44,000 clones, roughly half of them singletons. Source material: Tregs from blood. Source of these receptors: a young woman in good health. Each CDR3 is given with its conserved first and last residue. A D gene is named only where the DNA matches it firmly. Clone size is stated in some rows and not others, as once, few, many or a class when expanded.

V,D,size,J,DNA,CDR3
TRBV10-3,.,.,TRBJ1-2,TGTGCCACCTACTTGGGAGGAGGTGGCTACACCTTC,CATYLGGGGYTF
TRBV7-2,.,.,TRBJ1-1,TGTGCCAGCACCTCCCGGAGACGGACTGAAGCTTTCTTT,CASTSRRRTEAFF
TRBV19,.,.,TRBJ2-4,TGTGCCAGTAGTAAGGGAGGGGGTTCCAAAAACATTCAGTACTTC,CASSKGGGSKNIQYF
TRBV7-2,TRBD2,.,TRBJ2-7,TGTGCCAGCAGCTTCCCACGAAGCGGGAGTTCCTACGAGCAGTACTTC,CASSFPRSGSSYEQYF
TRBV29-1,TRBD2,few,TRBJ2-3,TGCAGCGTTGGGGGGCTAGCGGGAGTGCAAACAGATACGCAGTATTTT,CSVGGLAGVQTDTQYF
TRBV6-1,TRBD1,.,TRBJ1-3,TGTGCCAGCAGTGCTCAACAGGGGGGCCTTTCTGGAAACACCATATATTTT,CASSAQQGGLSGNTIYF
TRBV28,.,few,TRBJ2-2,TGTGCCAGCAGTCGATCCGGGACTAACACCGGGGAGCTGTTTTTT,CASSRSGTNTGELFF
TRBV18,TRBD1,few,TRBJ2-2,TGTGCCAGCTCACTCACGCCGTGGACAGGGGGTACCGGGGAGCTGTTTTTT,CASSLTPWTGGTGELFF
TRBV18,.,.,TRBJ2-6,TGTGCCAGCTCGCGGCAAGGGGGTATCGGGGCCAACGTCCTGACTTTC,CASSRQGGIGANVLTF
TRBV9,.,.,TRBJ1-2,TGTGCCAGCAATCTCAGCCCCCGCGGCTCCGGCTACACCTTC,CASNLSPRGSGYTF
TRBV6-5,.,.,TRBJ2-5,TGTGCCGGTGCCGGGGAGACCCAGTACTTC,CAGAGETQYF
TRBV6-5,TRBD1,.,TRBJ1-2,TGTGCCAGCAGGGTCGACAGGGAGGATTATGGCTACACCTTC,CASRVDREDYGYTF
TRBV7-8,.,.,TRBJ1-2,TGTGCCAGCAGCTTATACAGGGCCTCAACGGATGGCTACACCTTC,CASSLYRASTDGYTF
TRBV5-1,TRBD2,.,TRBJ2-1,TGCGCCAGCAGCTTAGGGACTAGCGGGACGAACAATGAGCAGTTCTTC,CASSLGTSGTNNEQFF
TRBV5-1,.,.,TRBJ1-4,TGCGCCAGCAGCTTGGCGGGCAGGGAAAAAAAACTGTTTTTT,CASSLAGREKKLFF
TRBV7-9,.,.,TRBJ1-3,TGTGCCAGCAGCCGCGTAAGCTCTGGAAACACCATATATTTT,CASSRVSSGNTIYF
TRBV10-3,.,.,TRBJ2-6,TGTGCCATCAAGGGGGATGGGCCGGCGGGGGCCAACGTCCTGACTTTC,CAIKGDGPAGANVLTF
TRBV27,.,few,TRBJ1-5,TGTGCCAGCAGCCAACAGGGTCGGGGCAATCAGCCCCAGCATTTT,CASSQQGRGNQPQHF
TRBV29-1,.,few,TRBJ1-5,TGCAGCGTCTCCGCGGGAGGCAATCAGCCCCAGCATTTT,CSVSAGGNQPQHF
TRBV2,.,.,TRBJ2-1,TGTGCCAGCAGGGGAGGAAATGAGCAGTTCTTC,CASRGGNEQFF
TRBV5-5,TRBD1,.,TRBJ1-1,TGTGCCAGCAGCTCCGCACAGGGGATCATGAACACTGAAGCTTTCTTT,CASSSAQGIMNTEAFF
TRBV6-1,.,.,TRBJ1-2,TGTGCCAGCAGTTCCACAGAGACGGCACACTATGGCTACACCTTC,CASSSTETAHYGYTF
TRBV7-2,TRBD2,.,TRBJ2-7,TGTGCCAGCAGCTCACGCCTACTAGCGGGAAGGGAGCAGTACTTC,CASSSRLLAGREQYF
TRBV6-1,TRBD1,.,TRBJ2-7,TGTGCCAGCAGTCCCGGACAGGGCTCCTACGAGCAGTACTTC,CASSPGQGSYEQYF
TRBV30,.,.,TRBJ2-7,TGTGCCGGGGGGACCGGGAAGGTCTACGAGCAGTACTTC,CAGGTGKVYEQYF
TRBV7-7,TRBD1,once,TRBJ2-7,TGTGCCAGCAGCTTATCCGGGACAGGGTTCGACGAGCAGTACTTC,CASSLSGTGFDEQYF
TRBV10-3,.,.,TRBJ1-5,TGTGCCATCAGTGAGTCCAGGGCGGCCGGAGCCCAGCATTTT,CAISESRAAGAQHF
TRBV18,TRBD1,.,TRBJ1-1,TGTGCCAGCTCACCAGGGGACAGCAATTGGGCTGAAGCTTTCTTT,CASSPGDSNWAEAFF
TRBV28,TRBD1,few,TRBJ1-4,TGTGCCAGCGGCACAGGGGTACTTAATGAAAAACTGTTTTTT,CASGTGVLNEKLFF
TRBV28,.,.,TRBJ1-6,TGTGCCACCCCAGGGCAGGGAAAGTCACCCCTCCACTTT,CATPGQGKSPLHF
TRBV4-1,.,.,TRBJ2-1,TGCGCCAGCAGCCAAGAAGCCTCTACCTCGGAGCAGTTCTTC,CASSQEASTSEQFF
TRBV11-1,TRBD2,.,TRBJ2-5,TGTGCCAGCAGCTTCGGTAGAACGGGACTAGCGGGCTTCCGAGAGACCCAGTACTTC,CASSFGRTGLAGFRETQYF
TRBV28,TRBD1,.,TRBJ2-4,TGTGCCAGCAAAGGACAGGGGCCTATAGCCAAAAACATTCAGTACTTC,CASKGQGPIAKNIQYF
TRBV18,.,few,TRBJ1-4,TGTGCCAGCTCACCAGAGGAAAAACTGTTTTTT,CASSPEEKLFF
TRBV7-2,.,few,TRBJ2-5,TGTGCCAGCAGCCCACTAACGTCGAGGGGAGGAGAGACCCAGTACTTC,CASSPLTSRGGETQYF
TRBV29-1,.,.,TRBJ2-1,TGCAGCCTACGCGGCGGCCTCTCCTACAATGAGCAGTTCTTC,CSLRGGLSYNEQFF
TRBV2,TRBD1,.,TRBJ2-1,TGTGCCAGCAGTGAAAGAGACAGGGGGAATAATGAGCAGTTCTTC,CASSERDRGNNEQFF
TRBV29-1,TRBD2,.,TRBJ2-7,TGCAGCGCCCTGACTAGCGGGAGTTGGAACGAGCAGTACTTC,CSALTSGSWNEQYF
TRBV30,.,once,TRBJ1-3,TGTGCCTGGATTAACAGATACTCTGGAAACACCATATATTTT,CAWINRYSGNTIYF
TRBV18,TRBD2,.,TRBJ2-7,TGTGCCACCTCCTTCCAGGGTTCTAGCGGGACTGCCTACGAGCAGTACTTC,CATSFQGSSGTAYEQYF
TRBV4-2,.,.,TRBJ2-5,TGTGCCAGCAGCCAAGATGTGGGGGCGAGGGAGACCCAGTACTTC,CASSQDVGARETQYF
TRBV19,TRBD1,.,TRBJ1-5,TGTGCCAGCAAATACGGACAGGAGGGTAGTCAGCCCCAGCATTTT,CASKYGQEGSQPQHF
TRBV2,.,.,TRBJ2-5,TGTGCCAGCAGTGACGTGGACTTTTCCCAAGAGACCCAGTACTTC,CASSDVDFSQETQYF
TRBV10-1,TRBD1,.,TRBJ2-3,TGCGCCAGCAGTGGCGGGACAGGGGGAACAGATACGCAGTATTTT,CASSGGTGGTDTQYF
TRBV6-5,.,.,TRBJ1-4,TGTGCCAGCAGCCTACACGAGGATGAAAAACTGTTTTTT,CASSLHEDEKLFF
TRBV4-3,.,few,TRBJ2-7,TGCGCCAGCAGCCAAGATACAAGCTCCTACGAGCAGTACTTC,CASSQDTSSYEQYF
TRBV7-2,.,.,TRBJ2-5,TGTGCCAGCAGCCCGCTGACAGCATATAGTCGGGAGACCCAGTACTTC,CASSPLTAYSRETQYF
TRBV5-1,TRBD2,.,TRBJ2-1,TGCGCCAGCAGCTTGGATGCGGGAGGGGGGGAGCAGTTCTTC,CASSLDAGGGEQFF
TRBV2,.,.,TRBJ2-1,TGTGCCAGTAATCTCTTCGGGGACTACAATGAGCAGTTCTTC,CASNLFGDYNEQFF
TRBV29-1,.,.,TRBJ2-1,TGCAGCGTTGACCCAGGGCGCCGGGATGAGCAGTTCTTC,CSVDPGRRDEQFF
TRBV19,.,.,TRBJ1-1,TGTGCCAGCCTCCGCGGGGGGCGAACTTCGAACACTGAAGCTTTCTTT,CASLRGGRTSNTEAFF